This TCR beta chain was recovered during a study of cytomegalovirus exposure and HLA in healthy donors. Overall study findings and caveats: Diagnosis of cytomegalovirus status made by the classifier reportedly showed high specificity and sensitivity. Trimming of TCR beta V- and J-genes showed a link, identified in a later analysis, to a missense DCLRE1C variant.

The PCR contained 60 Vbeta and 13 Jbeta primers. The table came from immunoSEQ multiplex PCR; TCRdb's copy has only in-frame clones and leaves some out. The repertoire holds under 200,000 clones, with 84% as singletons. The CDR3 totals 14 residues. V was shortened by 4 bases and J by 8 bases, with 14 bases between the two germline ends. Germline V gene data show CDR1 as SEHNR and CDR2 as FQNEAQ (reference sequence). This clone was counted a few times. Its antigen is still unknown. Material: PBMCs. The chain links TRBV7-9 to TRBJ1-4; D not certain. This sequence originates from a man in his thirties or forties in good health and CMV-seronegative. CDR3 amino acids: CASSSPKTQEKLFF. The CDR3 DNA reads TGTGCCAGCAGCTCCCCTAAGACACAGGAAAAACTGTTTTTT.